The 5 T cell receptor beta chains below were found in one sample sequenced in a study of blood T cell repertoires in COVID-19 (TCRdb year 2020). The receptor library was made with the immunoSEQ multiplex PCR assay. TCRdb mirrors the immuneACCESS table, restricted to in-frame sequences. Some clones are absent from its copies; in checked studies, under half trace to an unresolved V gene, and the reason for the others is unknown. This sample is represented by approximately 400,000 clones; more than 70% of them were singletons. More than 0.95% of the sample comes from the top ten. Sequencing was done on a sample of PBMCs or T cells enriched from blood (not recorded which). Receptors were obtained from a young woman who had recovered from COVID-19.

V gene TRBV28 combines with J gene TRBJ2-7; the match to TRBD1 covers 11 bases. The junction had 2 bases not matched to a gene; V was cut back by 3 bases and J by 4 bases. The CDR3 extends over 14 amino acids. Germline V lookup: CDR1 MDHEN, CDR2 SYDVKM. As DNA, the CDR3 is TGTGCCAGCAGTTTTGGGGACAGGGGGTACGAGCAGTACTTC. Translating gives CASSFGDRGYEQYF.

The chain employs TRBV7-2 and TRBJ2-5; 9 nucleotides match TRBD2. This CDR3 comprises 15 residues. With 5 bases clipped from V and 2 bases from J, the junction kept 6 bases outside the gene matches. Germline-derived CDR1 and CDR2 are SGHTA and FQGNSA. CDR3 sequence reads: CASSEGLAGQETQYF. The CDR3 DNA follows: TGTGCCAGCAGCGAGGGACTAGCCGGTCAAGAGACCCAGTACTTC.

The genes are TRBV6-5 and TRBJ2-5; D is undetermined. Germline-derived CDR1 and CDR2 are MNHEY and SVGAGI. V gave up 6 bases and J gave up 1 base, with 9 bases separating them. The length of the CDR3 is 13 residues. CDR3 bases: TGTGCCAGCAGGAAACCAGGCCAAGAGACCCAGTACTTC. Protein sequence: CASRKPGQETQYF.

V gene TRBV10-1 combines with J gene TRBJ1-2; possible D gene TRBD1, 5 bases. V lost 10 bases and J 0 bases, leaving 18 bases between the germline ends. Per germline, CDR1 WNHNN and CDR2 SYGVQD (reference sequence). This CDR3 region has 15 residues. The CDR3 nucleotides read TGCGCCACCGGGGGGACTCCGTTAGCTAACTATGGCTACACCTTC. This sequence encodes CATGGTPLANYGYTF.

The chain recombines TRBV7-2 with TRBJ2-7; 7 bases match TRBD1. The CDR3 has 14 amino acids. With 1 base clipped from V and 3 bases from J, the junction kept 3 bases outside the gene matches. CDR1 is SGHTA, CDR2 FQGNSA, per germline. The CDR3 region is CASSLGTGYYEQYF. The CDR3 DNA follows: TGTGCCAGCAGCTTAGGGACAGGTTACTACGAGCAGTACTTC.